This T cell receptor beta chain was identified in a study of CD8 T cells in Susac syndrome. With random hexamers, reverse transcription was performed on roughly 0.5 to 1 ug of RNA. TCRdb reanalysed the immunoSEQ multiplex PCR reads using MiXCR and keeps one entry per CDR3 protein. The table lists fewer than 90,000 distinct CDR3 sequences, roughly 92% of them singletons. Overall study results and limits: Detection of Susac-specific public clones gave over 15 in total CD8+ repertoires and about five in CD8+ TEMRA repertoires.

In the case of this clonotype: The antigen is undetermined.

There are 14 residues in the CDR3. V lost 6 bases, J lost 6 bases, and 7 bases stayed unmatched. The clonotype was recovered from a human donor with Susac syndrome. Source material: CD8+ T cells from PBMCs. The V and J genes are TRBV12-3 or TRBV12-4 and TRBJ2-1; the match to TRBD1 covers 8 bases. CDR3 coding DNA: TGTGCCAGCAGCTCGGACAGGGTACGCAATGAGCAGTTCTTC. The encoded protein is CASSSDRVRNEQFF.